Below, 18 T cell receptor beta chains from the same sample are listed, as sequenced in a study of cytomegalovirus exposure and HLA in healthy donors. Vbeta (60) and Jbeta (13) primers were used in the PCR. Generated by immunoSEQ multiplex PCR, the TCRdb table keeps only in-frame clones and is missing some. The sample has about 150,000 clones. The sequenced material came from PBMCs. These receptor sequences come from a woman aged 50 to 60 in good health and CMV-seronegative.

The chain links TRBV19 to TRBJ2-5, with TRBD2 matching 10 bases. Germline V CDR1 and CDR2: LNHDA, SQIVND (reference sequence). The CDR3 has 16 amino acids. V shed 6 bases and J 1 base; nucleotides not matched to a gene: 8. For the CDR3, the DNA is TGTGCCAGTAGCGCTACTAGCGGGGAGGGCCAAGAGACCCAGTACTTC. It codes for CASSATSGEGQETQYF.

The V call is TRBV9, the J call TRBJ1-1; D gene ambiguous. V was shortened by 0 bases and J by 1 base, with 4 bases between the two germline ends. CDR3 length equals 13 residues. The germline V gene has CDR1 SGDLS and CDR2 YYNGEE. The CDR3 DNA follows: TGTGCCAGCAGCGTAGCACAGAACACTGAAGCTTTCTTT. Translation: CASSVAQNTEAFF.

The J gene is TRBJ1-4, the V gene TRBV6-1, with D hard to call. CDR1 and CDR2 (germline): MNHNS, SASEGT. Trimming removed 7 bases from V and 8 bases from J, with 20 bases in between. This CDR3 contains 15 residues. The DNA for the CDR3 is TGTGCCAGCAAGGCGATCCCGACTTCAGCGGAAAAACTGTTTTTT. Its protein product is CASKAIPTSAEKLFF.

This rearrangement joins TRBV5-8 to TRBJ1-5; D is unclear. Germline lookup yields CDR1 SGHTS and CDR2 YDEGEE. V was trimmed by 1 base and J by 0 bases, leaving 8 bases between them. This CDR3 contains 15 residues. CDR3 coding DNA: TGTGCCAGCAGCTTGTATGCTAATAGCAATCAGCCCCAGCATTTT. This encodes CASSLYANSNQPQHF.

V is TRBV6-4 and J is TRBJ2-3, with 7 nucleotides matching TRBD2. The CDR3 length is 13 residues. Trimming took 0 bases from V and 11 from J; bases not matched to a gene: 5. Per germline, CDR1 MRHNA and CDR2 SNTAGT. The chain's CDR3 is CASSDSAGVKQYF. The CDR3 DNA is TGTGCCAGCAGTGACTCCGCGGGAGTAAAGCAGTATTTT.

V is TRBV19 and J is TRBJ1-6; D perhaps matches TRBD1 (6 bases). The germline gives CDR1 LNHDA, CDR2 SQIVND (reference sequence). The CDR3 runs 15 residues. Trimming pared 5 bases from V and 7 bases from J, leaving 15 bases between. In DNA, the CDR3 is TGTGCCAGTAGTCCCAGACAGGCGCAAAATTCACCCCTCCACTTT. Translated: CASSPRQAQNSPLHF. The full variable domain, in which reference TRBV19 and TRBJ1-6 provide the parts outside the CDR3, is DGGITQSPKYLFRKEGQNVTLSCEQNLNHDAMYWYRQDPGQGLRLIYYSQIVNDFQKGDIAEGYSVSREKKESFPLTVTSAQKNPTAFYLCASSPRQAQNSPLHFGNGTRLTVT.

The CDR3 DNA follows: TGTGCCAGCAGGACAAGCCAGGGAAGGGTTGGCTACACCTTC. Its protein product is CASRTSQGRVGYTF. The V gene is TRBV28, the J gene TRBJ1-2, with D possibly matching TRBD1 (5 bases). Germline CDR1 MDHEN, CDR2 SYDVKM. V was shortened by 6 bases and J by 7 bases, with 18 bases between the two germline ends. CDR3 length: 14 residues.

The chain is built from TRBV7-6 and TRBJ2-5; 9 bases align to TRBD1. In germline, CDR1 is SGHVS, CDR2 FNYEAQ. The junction had 5 bases not matched to a gene; V was cut back by 1 base and J by 2 bases. This CDR3 has 16 residues. DNA of the CDR3: TGTGCCAGCAGCTTAGGGGACAGGGAGAGGCAAGAGACCCAGTACTTC. It codes for CASSLGDRERQETQYF.

V and J are TRBV7-9 and TRBJ1-3; no reliable D call. The germline CDR1 and CDR2 sequences are SEHNR and FQNEAQ (reference sequence). Trimming pared 1 base from V and 6 bases from J, leaving 10 bases between. CDR3 length: 14 residues. The CDR3 loop reads CASSLGGLTNTIYF. The CDR3, as DNA: TGTGCCAGCAGCTTAGGCGGCCTTACAAACACCATATATTTT.

The rearrangement links TRBV6-6 to TRBJ2-1, with 7 bases matching TRBD2. There are 13 residues in the CDR3. Germline CDR1 MNHNY, CDR2 SVGAGI (reference sequence). Trimming took 5 bases from V and 5 from J; bases not matched to a gene: 3. DNA for the CDR3: TGTGCCAGCAGTAGACTAGCAAACAATGAGCAGTTCTTC. Translating gives CASSRLANNEQFF.

This chain connects TRBV6-5 to TRBJ2-1; the D gene is possibly TRBD2 (5 bases). The CDR3 is made up of 11 amino acids. CDR1 is MNHEY, CDR2 SVGAGI, per germline. Trimming pared 5 bases from V and 7 bases from J, leaving 6 bases between. The DNA of the CDR3 is TGTGCCAGCAGTCGACTAAATGAGCAGTTCTTC. Translated, it gives CASSRLNEQFF.

The J gene is TRBJ2-7, the V gene TRBV5-1; possible D gene TRBD2, 6 bases. Germline-derived CDR1 and CDR2 are SGHRS and YFSETQ. Trimming cost V 8 bases and J 5 bases, with 23 bases left between them. The CDR3 runs to 15 residues. The CDR3 sequence is CARGPRGGVNHEQYF. CDR3 bases: TGCGCCAGGGGCCCCCGGGGAGGTGTAAACCACGAGCAGTACTTC.

With respect to this clone: The same CDR3 is also encoded by other DNA sequences in this sample. The rearrangement links TRBV6-5 to TRBJ2-3, with D perhaps TRBD2 (5 bases). CDR1 MNHEY and CDR2 SVGAGI come from the germline V gene. Trimming stripped 2 bases from V and 0 bases from J, with 9 bases between. This CDR3 contains 15 residues. The CDR3 DNA follows: TGTGCCAGCAGTTACCGGGGATTGAGCACAGATACGCAGTATTTT. This encodes CASSYRGLSTDTQYF.

The chain carries TRBV5-1 and TRBJ2-5; 9 nucleotides match TRBD2. V shed 2 bases and J 1 base; nucleotides not matched to a gene: 6. CDR1 SGHRS and CDR2 YFSETQ come from the germline V gene. The CDR3 length is 16 residues. The CDR3 spells CASSFLAGGGQETQYF. CDR3 DNA sequence: TGCGCCAGCAGCTTTCTGGCGGGGGGGGGCCAAGAGACCCAGTACTTC.

The chain carries TRBV6-1 and TRBJ1-2; 9 bases are a match to TRBD1. The CDR3 covers 13 residues. The germline V gene encodes CDR1 MNHNS and CDR2 SASEGT. Trimming cost V 8 bases and J 8 bases; bases outside gene matches: 9. This CDR3 reads CASGTQGARGYTF. The CDR3 DNA sequence: TGTGCCAGCGGGACACAGGGGGCGCGAGGCTACACCTTC.

The rearrangement joins TRBV7-2 to TRBJ2-7, with 9 bases matching TRBD1. This CDR3 comprises 14 residues. The V and J ends lost 5 bases and 3 bases, in that order; junction bases with no gene match: 5. Germline-derived CDR1 and CDR2 are SGHTA and FQGNSA. The CDR3 DNA reads TGTGCCAGCAGCGTGCCGGGACAGGGCTACGAGCAGTACTTC. It codes for CASSVPGQGYEQYF. Full variable domain (outside the CDR3, taken from reference TRBV7-2 and TRBJ2-7): GAGVSQSPSNKVTEKGKDVELRCDPISGHTALYWYRQSLGQGLEFLIYFQGNSAPDKSGLPSDRFSAERTGGSVSTLTIQRTQQEDSAVYLCASSVPGQGYEQYFGPGTRLTVT.

As for this clone: Within the sample, other DNA sequences also encode this same CDR3. The chain links TRBV15 to TRBJ2-7; a possible D gene is TRBD1 (5 bases). The CDR3 sequence is 14 residues long. From germline, CDR1 is LNHNV and CDR2 YYDKDF (reference sequence). V was trimmed by 0 bases and J by 0 bases, leaving 6 bases between them. Here the CDR3 DNA reads TGTGCCACCAGCAGAGACAGGGCCTCCTACGAGCAGTACTTC. Translation: CATSRDRASYEQYF.

This sequence joins TRBV7-2 and TRBJ2-7; D might be TRBD2 (6 bases). The germline V gene has CDR1 SGHTA and CDR2 FQGNSA. This CDR3 spans 14 amino acids. V was trimmed by 7 bases and J by 5 bases, leaving 18 bases between them. As DNA, the CDR3 is TGTGCCAGCAAGTGGCGGGAACGTGATAACGAGCAGTACTTC. Amino acid sequence: CASKWRERDNEQYF. Variable domain in full (rest from reference TRBV7-2 and TRBJ2-7): GAGVSQSPSNKVTEKGKDVELRCDPISGHTALYWYRQSLGQGLEFLIYFQGNSAPDKSGLPSDRFSAERTGGSVSTLTIQRTQQEDSAVYLCASKWRERDNEQYFGPGTRLTVT.